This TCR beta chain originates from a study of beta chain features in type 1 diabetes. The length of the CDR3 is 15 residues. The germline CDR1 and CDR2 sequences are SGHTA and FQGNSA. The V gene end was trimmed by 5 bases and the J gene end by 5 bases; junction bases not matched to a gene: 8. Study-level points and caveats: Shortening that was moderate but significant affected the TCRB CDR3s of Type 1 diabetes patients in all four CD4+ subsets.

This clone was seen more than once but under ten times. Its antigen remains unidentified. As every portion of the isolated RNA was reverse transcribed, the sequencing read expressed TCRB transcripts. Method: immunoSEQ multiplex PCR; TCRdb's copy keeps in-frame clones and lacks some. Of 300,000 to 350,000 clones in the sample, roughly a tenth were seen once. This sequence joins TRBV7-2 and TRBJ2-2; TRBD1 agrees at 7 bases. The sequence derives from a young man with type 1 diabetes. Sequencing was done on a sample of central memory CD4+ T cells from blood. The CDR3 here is CASSGTGVRTGELFF. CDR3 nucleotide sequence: TGTGCCAGCAGCGGAACAGGGGTGAGAACCGGGGAGCTGTTTTTT.